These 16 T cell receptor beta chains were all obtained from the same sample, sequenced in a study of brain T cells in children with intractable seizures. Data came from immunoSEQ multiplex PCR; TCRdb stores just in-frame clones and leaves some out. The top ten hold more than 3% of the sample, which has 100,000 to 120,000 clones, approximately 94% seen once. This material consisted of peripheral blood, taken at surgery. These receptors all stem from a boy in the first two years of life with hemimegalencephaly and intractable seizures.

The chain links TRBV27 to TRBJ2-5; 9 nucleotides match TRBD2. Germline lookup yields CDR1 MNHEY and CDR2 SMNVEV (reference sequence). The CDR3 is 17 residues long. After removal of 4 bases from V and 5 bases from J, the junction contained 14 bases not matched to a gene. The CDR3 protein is CASSSLFVAGVPETQYF. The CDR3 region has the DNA TGTGCCAGCAGTTCTCTGTTTGTAGCGGGAGTTCCGGAGACCCAGTACTTC.

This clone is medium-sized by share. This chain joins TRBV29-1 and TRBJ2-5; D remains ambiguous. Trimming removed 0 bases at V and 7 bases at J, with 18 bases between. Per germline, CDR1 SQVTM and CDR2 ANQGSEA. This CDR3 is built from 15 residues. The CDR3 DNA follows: TGCAGCGTTGAAGATCTTGAGAGATGGGGTTCGACCCAGTACTTC. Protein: CSVEDLERWGSTQYF.

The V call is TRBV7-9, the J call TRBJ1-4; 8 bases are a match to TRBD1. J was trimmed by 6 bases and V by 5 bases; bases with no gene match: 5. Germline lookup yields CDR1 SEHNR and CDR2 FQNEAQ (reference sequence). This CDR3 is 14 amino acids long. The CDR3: CASSPGTGDEKLFF. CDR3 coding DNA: TGTGCCAGCAGCCCCGGGACAGGTGATGAAAAACTGTTTTTT.

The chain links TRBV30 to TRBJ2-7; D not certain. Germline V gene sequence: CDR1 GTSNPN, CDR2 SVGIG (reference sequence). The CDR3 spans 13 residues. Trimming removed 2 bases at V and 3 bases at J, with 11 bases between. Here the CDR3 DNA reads TGTGCCTGGAGTCTATGGCAGGTCTACGAGCAGTACTTC. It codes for CAWSLWQVYEQYF. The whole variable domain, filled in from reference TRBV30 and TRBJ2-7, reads SQTIHQWPATLVQPVGSPLSLECTVEGTSNPNLYWYRQAAGRGLQLLFYSVGIGQISSEVPQNLSASRPQDRQFILSSKKLLLSDSGFYLCAWSLWQVYEQYFGPGTRLTVT.

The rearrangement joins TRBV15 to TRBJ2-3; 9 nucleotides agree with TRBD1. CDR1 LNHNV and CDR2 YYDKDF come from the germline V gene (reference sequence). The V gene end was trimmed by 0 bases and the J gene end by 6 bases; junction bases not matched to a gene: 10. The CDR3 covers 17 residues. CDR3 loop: CATSRDLGGQGSDTQYF. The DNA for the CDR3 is TGTGCCACCAGCAGAGATTTGGGGGGACAGGGTTCGGATACGCAGTATTTT.

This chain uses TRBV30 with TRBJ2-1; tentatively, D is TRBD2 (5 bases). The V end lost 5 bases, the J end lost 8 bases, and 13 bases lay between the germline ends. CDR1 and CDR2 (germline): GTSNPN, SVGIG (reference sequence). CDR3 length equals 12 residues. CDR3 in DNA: TGTGCCTGGGCCCCTAGCTGGGATGAGCAGTTCTTC. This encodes CAWAPSWDEQFF.

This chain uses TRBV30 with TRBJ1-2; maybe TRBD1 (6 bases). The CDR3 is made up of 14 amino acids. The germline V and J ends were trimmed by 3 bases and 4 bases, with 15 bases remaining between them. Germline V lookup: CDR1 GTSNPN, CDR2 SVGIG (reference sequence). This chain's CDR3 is CAWRRGDRLYGYTF. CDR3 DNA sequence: TGTGCCTGGAGGAGGGGTGACAGGCTCTATGGCTACACCTTC.

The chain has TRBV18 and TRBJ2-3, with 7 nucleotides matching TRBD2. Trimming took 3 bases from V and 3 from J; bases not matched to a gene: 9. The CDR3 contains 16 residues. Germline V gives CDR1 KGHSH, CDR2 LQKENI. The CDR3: CASSPGSAGETDTQYF. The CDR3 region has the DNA TGTGCCAGCTCACCGGGCTCGGCGGGAGAGACAGATACGCAGTATTTT.

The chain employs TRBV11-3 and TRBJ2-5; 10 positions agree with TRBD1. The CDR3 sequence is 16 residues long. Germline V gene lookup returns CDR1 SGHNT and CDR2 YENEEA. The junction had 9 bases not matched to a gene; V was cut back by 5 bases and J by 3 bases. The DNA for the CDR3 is TGTGCCAGCAGCGTGACGACAGGGGGCGGGGAAGAGACCCAGTACTTC. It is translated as CASSVTTGGGEETQYF. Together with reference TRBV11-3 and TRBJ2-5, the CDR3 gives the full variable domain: EAGVVQSPRYKIIEKKQPVAFWCNPISGHNTLYWYLQNLGQGPELLIRYENEEAVDDSQLPKDRFSAERLKGVDSTLKIQPAELGDSAVYLCASSVTTGGGEETQYFGPGTRLLVL.

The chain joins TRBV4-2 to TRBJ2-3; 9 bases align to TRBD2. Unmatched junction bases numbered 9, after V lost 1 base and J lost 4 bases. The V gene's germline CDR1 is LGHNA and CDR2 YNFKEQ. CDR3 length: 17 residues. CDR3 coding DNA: TGTGCCAGCAGCCAAGCCATGGCGGGAGGGACGGCAGATACGCAGTATTTT. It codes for CASSQAMAGGTADTQYF.

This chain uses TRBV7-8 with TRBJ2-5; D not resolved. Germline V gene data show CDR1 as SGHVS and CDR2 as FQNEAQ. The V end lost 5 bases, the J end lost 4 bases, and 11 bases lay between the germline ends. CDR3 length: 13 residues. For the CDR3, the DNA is TGTGCCAGCAGCCCGAATGAATCAGAGACCCAGTACTTC. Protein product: CASSPNESETQYF.

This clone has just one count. The CDR3 region is CASSYIGETQYF. CDR3 DNA: TGTGCCAGCAGTTATATTGGGGAGACCCAGTACTTC. This chain connects TRBV2 to TRBJ2-5, with D unclear. The V end was cut by 5 bases, the J end by 5 bases, with 9 bases between. CDR1 SNHLY and CDR2 FYNNEI come from the germline V gene. The CDR3 covers 12 residues.

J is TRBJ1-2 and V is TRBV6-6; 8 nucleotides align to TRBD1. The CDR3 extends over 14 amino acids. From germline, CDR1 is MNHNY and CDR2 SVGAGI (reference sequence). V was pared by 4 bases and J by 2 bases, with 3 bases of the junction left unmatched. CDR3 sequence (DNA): TGTGCCAGCAGTTCCACAGGGGGAAACTATGGCTACACCTTC. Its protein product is CASSSTGGNYGYTF.

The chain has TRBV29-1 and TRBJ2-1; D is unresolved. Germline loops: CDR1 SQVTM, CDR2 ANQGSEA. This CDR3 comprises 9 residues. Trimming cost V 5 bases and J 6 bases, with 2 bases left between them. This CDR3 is CSVSNEQFF. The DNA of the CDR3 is TGCAGCGTTTCCAATGAGCAGTTCTTC.

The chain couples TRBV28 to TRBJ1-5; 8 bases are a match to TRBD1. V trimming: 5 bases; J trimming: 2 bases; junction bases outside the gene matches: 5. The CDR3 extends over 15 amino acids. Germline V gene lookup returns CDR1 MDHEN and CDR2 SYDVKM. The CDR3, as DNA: TGTGCCAGCAGTCCGCCGGGACAGGGCAATCAGCCCCAGCATTTT. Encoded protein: CASSPPGQGNQPQHF.

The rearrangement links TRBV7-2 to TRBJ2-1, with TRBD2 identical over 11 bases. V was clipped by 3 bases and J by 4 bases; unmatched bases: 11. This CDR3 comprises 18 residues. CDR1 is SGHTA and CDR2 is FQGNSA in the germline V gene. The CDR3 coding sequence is TGTGCCAGCAGCTTGGCACTACCGGGACTAGCGGTTTACAATGAGCAGTTCTTC. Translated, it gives CASSLALPGLAVYNEQFF.